This record looks at one TCR beta chain sequence and its context. Using its own MiXCR run on the reads, TCRdb lists one record per CDR3 protein. Altogether about 100,000 distinct CDR3 sequences are present, roughly 31% being singletons, with the ten largest covering less than 2.5%. The CDR3 totals 14 residues. Germline V gene sequence: CDR1 DFQATT, CDR2 SNEGSKA (reference sequence). V was shortened by 3 bases and J by 5 bases, with 16 bases between the two germline ends. The data stem from a study of type 1 regulatory T cells. Study-wide context: T-allo10 is an in vitro-generated, Tr1-enriched CD4 T cell product specific for alloantigen.

The sample taken for sequencing was CD4+ T cells, either the whole sample or a sorted fraction (not recorded which). The V call is TRBV20-1, the J call TRBJ2-5; possible D gene TRBD2, 6 bases. The receptor's source is a human donor in good health. The CDR3 is CSASYMGGTETQYF. The CDR3 DNA reads TGCAGTGCTAGCTATATGGGCGGGACCGAGACCCAGTACTTC.